The source of this TCR gamma chain is a study of Vδ1+ human thymocytes. Whole-study findings and limits: Thymic delta-chain repertoires held approximately 20% Vdelta2 sequences and few Vdelta3, despite high sort purity. TRD repertoires were essentially private, unlike widely shared TRG clonotypes. Thymic TRG and TRD repertoires appeared highly polyclonal. Unexpected Vdelta2 sequences could cause misinterpretation of bulk repertoire data.

This CDR3 spans 13 amino acids. Germline CDR1 reads VTNTFY; CDR2 reads YDVSTARD (reference sequence). Turning to this clone: What it recognizes is unknown. At one boundary the junction diverges from the germline segment, which might be a read error.

The template was reverse-transcribed extracted RNA. The CDR3 regions were amplified by multiplex PCR from V-gene primers to a constant-region primer. TCRdb reprocessed the multiplex PCR reads through CATT. Altogether around 11,000 gamma-chain clones are present, roughly 45% being singletons, with the ten largest covering 2%. This TCR was sampled from a boy under two years old who had congenital heart surgery. V and J are TRGV3 and TRGJ1 or TRGJ2. No J gene is reported in TCRdb; it was inferred here by comparing the DNA with germline. The sample consisted of Vdelta1+ gamma-delta thymocytes from the thymus. Subset meaning: FACS-sorted CD3+ TCRalphabeta- TCRVdelta1+ TCRVdelta2- thymocytes. The CDR3 DNA reads as TGTGCCACCTGGGGCAGGCCTTTAAATAAGAAACTCTTT. This encodes CATWGRPLNKKLF.